This TCR beta chain came from a study of ipilimumab plus nivolumab after autologous stem cell transplantation. As for the study in general: The DLBCL cohort had primary refractory and relapsed disease, with 18-month progression-free survival of around 88% and 27%.

Broader study findings: TCR repertoire, Treg phenotype and gut microbiota reportedly support more study of this approach.

This CDR3 comprises 13 residues. Germline CDR1 and CDR2: SEHNR and FQNEAQ (reference sequence). Trimming stripped 5 bases from V and 10 bases from J, with 12 bases between. Only a few counts were recorded for this clone. The antigen is not known. This specimen includes other DNA sequences encoding the same CDR3. Generated by immunoSEQ multiplex PCR, the TCRdb table keeps only in-frame clones and is missing some. The repertoire holds tens of thousands of clones, with about 83% as singletons. V gene TRBV7-9 combines with J gene TRBJ1-6; D remains ambiguous. Sequencing was performed on PBMCs, taken in a trial of ipilimumab plus nivolumab as post-transplant consolidation. This TCR came from a male donor with diffuse large B-cell lymphoma. This chain's CDR3 is CASSLRANSPLHF. In DNA form, the CDR3 reads TGTGCCAGCAGCCTCCGGGCGAACTCACCCCTCCACTTT.